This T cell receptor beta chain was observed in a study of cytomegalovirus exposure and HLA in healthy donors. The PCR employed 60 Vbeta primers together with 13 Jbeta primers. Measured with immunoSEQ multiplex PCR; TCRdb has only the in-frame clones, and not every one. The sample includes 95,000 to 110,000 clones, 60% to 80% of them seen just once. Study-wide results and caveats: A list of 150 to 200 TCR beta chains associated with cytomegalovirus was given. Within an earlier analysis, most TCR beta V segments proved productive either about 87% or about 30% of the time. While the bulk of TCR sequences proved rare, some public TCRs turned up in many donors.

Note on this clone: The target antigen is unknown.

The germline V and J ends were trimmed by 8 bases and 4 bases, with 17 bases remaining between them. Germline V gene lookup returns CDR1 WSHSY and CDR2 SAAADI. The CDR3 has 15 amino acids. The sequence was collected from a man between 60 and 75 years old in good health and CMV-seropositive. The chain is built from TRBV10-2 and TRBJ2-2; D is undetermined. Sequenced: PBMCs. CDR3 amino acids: CASDETSSGTGELFF. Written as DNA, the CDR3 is TGCGCCAGCGACGAGACCTCTTCGGGCACCGGGGAGCTGTTTTTT.